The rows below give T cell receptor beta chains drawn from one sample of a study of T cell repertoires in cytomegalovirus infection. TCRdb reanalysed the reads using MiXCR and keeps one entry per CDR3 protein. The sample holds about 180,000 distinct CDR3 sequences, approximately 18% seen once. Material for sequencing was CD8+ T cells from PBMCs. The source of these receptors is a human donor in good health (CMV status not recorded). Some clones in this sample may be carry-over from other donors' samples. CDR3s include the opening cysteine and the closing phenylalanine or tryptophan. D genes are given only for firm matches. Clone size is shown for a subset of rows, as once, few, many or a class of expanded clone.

CASSPPGQGLRNYGYTF,TGTGCCAGCAGCCCTCCGGGACAGGGGCTACGTAACTATGGCTACACCTTC,TRBJ1-2,.,TRBD1,TRBV6-6
CASSSALAGGSYEQYF,TGTGCCAGCAGCTCCGCCTTAGCGGGGGGCTCCTACGAGCAGTACTTC,TRBJ2-7,many,TRBD2,TRBV7-2
CASNWTGTTGELFF,TGCGCCAGCAACTGGACAGGGACCACCGGGGAGCTGTTTTTT,TRBJ2-2,once,TRBD1,TRBV5-1
CASRLAGKQFF,TGTGCCAGCAGGCTTGCGGGAAAGCAGTTCTTC,TRBJ2-1,.,.,TRBV12-3/TRBV12-4
CASSLRGHPSQTQYF,TGTGCCAGCAGCTTACGGGGACACCCCTCGCAGACGCAGTATTTT,TRBJ2-3,few,.,TRBV7-6
CASSLGGNGEQFF,TGTGCCAGCAGCTTAGGGGGAAACGGTGAGCAGTTCTTC,TRBJ2-1,many,.,TRBV7-2
CASSLISGGPDQETQYF,TGTGCCAGCAGCTTGATAAGCGGGGGGCCCGACCAAGAGACCCAGTACTTC,TRBJ2-5,few,TRBD2,TRBV7-2
CASSPTSTDDRALAKNIQYF,TGTGCCAGCAGCCCGACCTCTACCGATGACAGGGCTCTAGCCAAAAACATTCAGTACTTC,TRBJ2-4,.,TRBD1,TRBV7-9
CSALDGIGGLFF,TGCAGCGCCTTGGACGGAATTGGAGGGCTGTTTTTT,TRBJ1-4,.,.,TRBV29-1
CASSHQYDSKDTQYF,TGTGCCAGCAGCCATCAATACGACTCCAAAGATACGCAGTATTTT,TRBJ2-3,.,.,TRBV4-2
CASSPRGRDEQYF,TGTGCCAGCAGTCCCCGTGGGAGGGACGAGCAGTACTTC,TRBJ2-7,.,TRBD2,TRBV7-9
CASSSTGNRNTGELFF,TGTGCCAGCAGCTCGACAGGGAATCGAAACACCGGGGAGCTGTTTTTT,TRBJ2-2,.,TRBD1,TRBV11-1
CASSFAPGTGTYEQYF,TGTGCCAGCAGCTTCGCCCCCGGGACTGGGACCTACGAGCAGTACTTC,TRBJ2-7,.,.,TRBV7-8
CASSPLRGALYNEQFF,TGTGCCAGCAGTCCCCTAAGGGGGGCCCTCTACAATGAGCAGTTCTTC,TRBJ2-1,few,.,TRBV7-2
CASSETQVGPGTGELFF,TGTGCCAGCAGTGAAACCCAGGTGGGACCCGGCACCGGGGAGCTGTTTTTT,TRBJ2-2,few,.,TRBV2
CATSPTSRSRYGYTF,TGTGCCACCAGTCCGACCTCCAGGAGTAGATATGGCTACACCTTC,TRBJ1-2,.,.,TRBV15
CASSDTGNEQYF,TGTGCCAGCAGTGACACAGGGAACGAGCAGTACTTC,TRBJ2-7,few,.,TRBV2
CAIRLGQFGRGNTEAFF,TGTGCCATCAGACTCGGACAGTTTGGGAGGGGTAACACTGAAGCTTTCTTT,TRBJ1-1,.,.,TRBV10-3
CASSAETSVGETQYF,TGTGCCAGCAGCGCGGAGACTAGCGTGGGGGAGACCCAGTACTTC,TRBJ2-5,.,TRBD2,TRBV9
CASSFLPTGWDGYTF,TGTGCCAGTAGTTTTCTCCCGACAGGGTGGGATGGCTACACCTTC,TRBJ1-2,.,TRBD1,TRBV19
CASSLARGNEQFF,TGTGCCAGCAGCTTAGCCCGGGGGAATGAGCAGTTCTTC,TRBJ2-1,.,.,TRBV7-2
CASSDQIRDGNEKLFF,TGTGCCAGCAGCGACCAGATCCGGGACGGAAATGAAAAACTGTTTTTT,TRBJ1-4,.,.,TRBV7-9
CSVQRDGTEAFF,TGCAGCGTTCAAAGGGACGGAACTGAAGCTTTCTTT,TRBJ1-1,.,.,TRBV29-1
CASSPPNNEQFF,TGTGCCAGCAGTCCGCCCAACAATGAGCAGTTCTTC,TRBJ2-1,few,.,TRBV27
CASSQGSLDNEQFF,TGCGCCAGCAGCCAAGGCTCCTTAGACAATGAGCAGTTCTTC,TRBJ2-1,.,.,TRBV4-1
CASSDWATAPGNPGANVLTF,TGTGCCAGCAGCGACTGGGCGACAGCGCCGGGAAATCCTGGGGCCAACGTCCTGACTTTC,TRBJ2-6,.,.,TRBV7-6
CASSFEGANTEAFF,TGTGCCAGCAGCTTCGAGGGGGCGAACACTGAAGCTTTCTTT,TRBJ1-1,.,TRBD1,TRBV5-4
CASSLGTDRVAGEQYF,TGTGCCAGCAGCTTAGGGACGGACAGGGTAGCGGGCGAGCAGTACTTC,TRBJ2-7,.,.,TRBV7-2
CASLGGSYEQYF,TGCGCCAGCCTCGGGGGTTCCTACGAGCAGTACTTC,TRBJ2-7,.,.,TRBV10-2
CASSPTPFYEQYF,TGTGCCAGCAGTCCAACACCGTTCTACGAGCAGTACTTC,TRBJ2-7,few,.,TRBV12-3/TRBV12-4
CASSLEGEQYF,TGTGCCAGCAGTTTAGAAGGCGAGCAGTACTTC,TRBJ2-7,.,.,TRBV6-6
CASSLSTGPTDTQYF,TGTGCCAGCAGTTTATCGACAGGCCCCACAGATACGCAGTATTTT,TRBJ2-3,.,.,TRBV28
CASSPDSSSTDTQYF,TGTGCCAGCAGCCCAGATTCTTCTAGCACAGATACGCAGTATTTT,TRBJ2-3,.,.,TRBV7-2
CASRDRDRGSYEQYF,TGTGCCAGCAGGGACCGGGACAGGGGTTCCTACGAGCAGTACTTC,TRBJ2-7,.,TRBD1,TRBV6-5
CASSLWGGTDTQYF,TGTGCCAGCAGCTTATGGGGGGGCACAGATACGCAGTATTTT,TRBJ2-3,.,.,TRBV7-2
CASSTEAVTPERLNEQFF,TGTGCCAGCAGCACAGAGGCGGTTACCCCCGAGCGGCTCAATGAGCAGTTCTTC,TRBJ2-1,.,.,TRBV7-9
CASSSSDNYNEQFF,TGTGCCAGCAGCTCATCGGACAATTACAATGAGCAGTTCTTC,TRBJ2-1,few,.,TRBV7-2
CASSLEGRPEKLFF,TGTGCCAGCAGCTTAGAGGGACGGCCTGAAAAACTGTTTTTT,TRBJ1-4,.,.,TRBV7-6
CASSYSPQDTAFSYEQYF,TGTGCCAGCAGTTACTCTCCCCAGGACACTGCTTTCTCCTACGAGCAGTACTTC,TRBJ2-7,.,.,TRBV6-2/TRBV6-3
CASSEYTAMSGSRETQYF,TGTGCCAGCAGTGAATACACCGCAATGTCAGGGTCGAGAGAGACCCAGTACTTC,TRBJ2-5,few,.,TRBV25-1
CASSLRVAGGDEQYF,TGTGCCAGCAGTTTAAGGGTGGCAGGGGGCGACGAGCAGTACTTC,TRBJ2-7,.,TRBD1,TRBV28
CASSGRGTYEQYF,TGTGCCAGCAGCGGCAGAGGGACCTACGAGCAGTACTTC,TRBJ2-7,.,.,TRBV7-2
CASRDRNYGYTF,TGTGCCAGCCGGGACAGGAACTATGGCTACACCTTC,TRBJ1-2,.,TRBD1,TRBV7-9
CASSLINTGELFF,TGTGCCAGCAGCCTCATAAACACCGGGGAGCTGTTTTTT,TRBJ2-2,many,.,TRBV9
CASSSGTGETEGNQPQHF,TGTGCCAGCAGCTCGGGGACAGGGGAAACGGAGGGCAATCAGCCCCAGCATTTT,TRBJ1-5,few,TRBD1,TRBV7-9